The 24 T cell receptor beta chains presented below share a single source sample, sequenced in a study of control samples from healthy donors and cancer patients. Sequencing used immunoSEQ multiplex PCR; TCRdb keeps in-frame clones, though not all of them. The data contain more than 85,000 clones, 70% to 90% of them seen just once; the ten biggest clones take up 3.5% to 4%. The sequenced sample consisted of PBMCs. These receptors came from a woman aged 55-69 years with lung cancer.

The chain uses TRBV19 and TRBJ2-1; 7 bases match TRBD1. CDR3 length: 14 residues. The J segment lost 4 bases and the V segment lost 8 bases, leaving 8 bases of the junction unmatched. Germline V gene sequence: CDR1 LNHDA, CDR2 SQIVND (reference sequence). This CDR3 reads CASGIGGRYNEQFF. CDR3 coding DNA: TGTGCCAGTGGGATAGGGGGCCGATACAATGAGCAGTTCTTC.

The gene calls are TRBV7-3 and TRBJ2-3, with D unclear. Trimming took off 0 bases at V and 2 bases at J, with 9 bases between the two ends. The CDR3 is 15 residues long. Germline V lookup: CDR1 SGHTA, CDR2 FQGTGA. In DNA form, the CDR3 reads TGTGCCAGCAGCTTAACGGGGTCTGACACAGATACGCAGTATTTT. Translated, it gives CASSLTGSDTDTQYF.

The V and J genes are TRBV6-5 and TRBJ2-1; D is uncertain. CDR3 length: 14 residues. Per germline, CDR1 MNHEY and CDR2 SVGAGI. V was cut by 4 bases and J by 4 bases, with 11 bases left in between. Written as DNA, the CDR3 is TGTGCCAGCAGTTCCCAGTCCTCTTACAATGAGCAGTTCTTC. It specifies CASSSQSSYNEQFF.

This chain connects TRBV5-1 to TRBJ1-4, with D tentatively TRBD1 (5 bases). The CDR3 spans 15 residues. The ends were cut back, 7 bases at V and 7 bases at J, with 20 bases in the middle. Germline V CDR1 and CDR2: SGHRS, YFSETQ. CDR3 protein: CASRARGAGSEKLFF. The CDR3 DNA reads TGCGCCAGCCGAGCCCGCGGGGCGGGTAGTGAAAAACTGTTTTTT.

V gene TRBV18 combines with J gene TRBJ2-7; D ambiguous. Trimming took 6 bases from V and 1 from J, leaving 7 bases between them. The CDR3 has 12 residues. Germline-derived CDR1 and CDR2 are KGHSH and LQKENI. CDR3 region: CASSRDSYEQYF. CDR3 nucleotides: TGTGCCAGCTCGAGAGATTCCTACGAGCAGTACTTC.

The chain uses TRBV4-3 and TRBJ2-1, with 11 bases that match TRBD2. With V trimmed by 0 bases and J by 2 bases, 6 bases remained unmatched. This CDR3 has 18 amino acids. Germline CDR1 is LGHNA and CDR2 is YSLEER. CDR3 DNA sequence: TGCGCCAGCAGCCAAGATCGAATAGCGGGGGGGCCCTACAATGAGCAGTTCTTC. It yields the protein CASSQDRIAGGPYNEQFF.

The chain has TRBV19 and TRBJ1-1; D perhaps matches TRBD1 (5 bases). Germline values: CDR1 LNHDA, CDR2 SQIVND (reference sequence). The V and J ends lost 4 bases and 1 base respectively, with 10 bases between them. CDR3 length equals 14 residues. The CDR3 loop is CASSTYGGNTEAFF. The CDR3 DNA follows: TGTGCCAGTAGTACCTACGGGGGGAACACTGAAGCTTTCTTT.

The CDR3 reads CASSLSYLDTQYF. CDR3 DNA sequence: TGTGCCAGCAGCTTAAGTTATCTAGACACCCAGTACTTC. The rearrangement joins TRBV7-3 to TRBJ2-5; no clear D gene. V gave up 1 base and J gave up 8 bases, with 11 bases separating them. Germline assignment: CDR1 SGHTA and CDR2 FQGTGA. CDR3 length: 13 amino acids.

This clone occurred once. J is TRBJ2-7 and V is TRBV7-9, with D tentatively TRBD2 (5 bases). Trimming cost V 4 bases and J 3 bases, with 13 bases left between them. Germline V gives CDR1 SEHNR, CDR2 FQNEAQ (reference sequence). The CDR3 consists of 14 residues. CDR3 nucleotide sequence: TGTGCCAGCAGCTCCGCGGACTCGAACTACGAGCAGTACTTC. Its protein product is CASSSADSNYEQYF.

The chain recombines TRBV29-1 with TRBJ2-7; D possibly corresponds to TRBD2 (5 bases). The CDR3 has 14 amino acids. From germline, CDR1 is SQVTM and CDR2 ANQGSEA. Trimming removed 3 bases at V and 2 bases at J, with 14 bases between. The chain's CDR3 is CSVDSGEGPYEQYF. The CDR3 DNA reads as TGCAGCGTTGATTCTGGAGAGGGCCCCTACGAGCAGTACTTC.

The genes are TRBV6-5 and TRBJ1-2; 9 bases are a match to TRBD1. This CDR3 region has 14 residues. CDR1 MNHEY and CDR2 SVGAGI come from the germline V gene. The trim removed 4 bases at V and 5 bases at J, leaving 5 bases unmatched. The CDR3 DNA reads TGTGCCAGCAGTTCGGGACAGGGTGATTATGGCTACACCTTC. Its protein product is CASSSGQGDYGYTF.

The chain couples TRBV4-2 to TRBJ2-7; 10 nucleotides match TRBD1. V gave up 4 bases and J gave up 2 bases; unmatched junction bases: 5. This CDR3 has 15 amino acids. CDR1 and CDR2 (germline): LGHNA, YNFKEQ. CDR3 bases: TGTGCCAGCAGCCCCGGACAGGGGGACCCCTACGAGCAGTACTTC. Its translation is CASSPGQGDPYEQYF.

The chain has TRBV12-5 and TRBJ2-2; 7 bases fit TRBD1. Germline V lookup: CDR1 LGHNT, CDR2 FRNRAP. J lost 2 bases, V lost 6 bases, and 6 bases had no gene match. This CDR3 region has 15 residues. The CDR3 sequence is CASGKTGVNTGELFF. The DNA of the CDR3 is TGTGCTAGTGGCAAAACAGGGGTAAACACCGGGGAGCTGTTTTTT.

The V call is TRBV21-1, the J call TRBJ2-7; the D call in the table, TRBD1, was not verified against the DNA. TRBV21-1 is a pseudogene locus. CDR3 size: 14 residues. The CDR3 loop is CASRPRSGPREQYF. DNA for the CDR3: TGTGCCAGCCGCCCGAGATCAGGGCCTCGGGAGCAGTACTTC.

This clone was seen just once. The J gene is TRBJ1-2, the V gene TRBV5-4; perhaps TRBD1 as D (5 bases). This CDR3 is built from 12 residues. V was shortened by 0 bases and J by 8 bases, with 8 bases between the two germline ends. Germline values: CDR1 SGHNT, CDR2 YYREEE (reference sequence). The CDR3 sequence: CASSLDRQGYTF. The CDR3 DNA follows: TGTGCCAGCAGCTTGGACAGGCAAGGCTACACCTTC.

The gene calls are TRBV5-4 and TRBJ1-3; D remains unclear. Germline lookup yields CDR1 SGHNT and CDR2 YYREEE (reference sequence). Trimming left V 2 bases short and J 7 bases short, with 19 bases between. The CDR3 has 16 amino acids. The chain's CDR3 is CASSLGRRQTGNTIYF. In nucleotides, the CDR3 is TGTGCCAGCAGCTTAGGACGGCGACAAACCGGGAACACCATATATTTT.

This clone was detected once. V is TRBV7-9 and J is TRBJ2-2, with TRBD2 identical over 8 bases. V dropped 5 bases and J dropped 4; count of bases not matched to a gene: 3. Germline V gene lookup returns CDR1 SEHNR and CDR2 FQNEAQ (reference sequence). The CDR3 covers 14 residues. This chain's CDR3 is CASSAGLATGELFF. As DNA, the CDR3 is TGTGCCAGCAGCGCCGGACTAGCCACCGGGGAGCTGTTTTTT.

The chain links TRBV27 to TRBJ2-5; D is perhaps TRBD1 (6 bases). Trimming took off 6 bases at V and 1 base at J, with 18 bases between the two ends. Looked up from germline, CDR1 is MNHEY and CDR2 is SMNVEV (reference sequence). The CDR3 totals 16 residues. This CDR3 reads CASRVTGYGPQETQYF. CDR3 DNA sequence: TGTGCCAGCAGGGTTACAGGGTACGGCCCCCAAGAGACCCAGTACTTC.

The chain uses TRBV7-3 and TRBJ2-5; the D call may be TRBD1 or TRBD2 (5 bases each). There are 15 residues in the CDR3. Trimming removed 5 bases from V and 5 bases from J, with 18 bases in between. Germline-derived CDR1 and CDR2 are SGHTA and FQGTGA. The CDR3 protein is CASSRVGTTEETQYF. CDR3 bases: TGTGCCAGCAGCCGGGTGGGGACCACCGAGGAGACCCAGTACTTC.

The chain joins TRBV28 to TRBJ1-5, with D maybe TRBD1 (5 bases). This CDR3 is 13 amino acids long. Trimming removed 6 bases at V and 6 bases at J, with 12 bases between. The germline CDR1 and CDR2 sequences are MDHEN and SYDVKM. CDR3 in amino acids: CASRPGQTQPQHF. The CDR3 DNA reads TGTGCCAGCAGACCTGGACAAACTCAGCCCCAGCATTTT.

This chain joins TRBV29-1 and TRBJ1-1; 7 bases are shared with TRBD1. This CDR3 has 18 amino acids. Trimming took 4 bases from V and 0 from J; bases not matched to a gene: 17. Germline V gene lookup returns CDR1 SQVTM and CDR2 ANQGSEA. The CDR3 DNA sequence: TGCAGCGTTGCAGAAAGCGACAGGGCGTTATCTCTGAACACTGAAGCTTTCTTT. Translation: CSVAESDRALSLNTEAFF. The variable domain in full, with the rest retrieved from reference TRBV29-1 and TRBJ1-1, is SAVISQKPSRDICQRGTSLTIQCQVDSQVTMMFWYRQQPGQSLTLIATANQGSEATYESGFVIDKFPISRPNLTFSTLTVSNMSPEDSSIYLCSVAESDRALSLNTEAFFGQGTRLTVV.

The J gene is TRBJ1-1, the V gene TRBV9; D gene unclear. The CDR3 contains 13 residues. Germline V gene lookup returns CDR1 SGDLS and CDR2 YYNGEE. Trimming removed 0 bases at V and 6 bases at J, with 9 bases between. This CDR3 is CASSVGGQAEAFF. CDR3 in DNA: TGTGCCAGCAGCGTAGGAGGGCAGGCTGAAGCTTTCTTT.

This sequence joins TRBV6-2 or TRBV6-3 and TRBJ2-7; D gene uncertain. In germline, CDR1 is MNHEY, CDR2 SVGEGT. The V end lost 5 bases, the J end lost 0 bases, and 11 bases lay between the germline ends. The CDR3 is made up of 14 amino acids. This chain's CDR3 is CASSITGSSYEQYF. Written as DNA, the CDR3 is TGTGCCAGCAGTATTACCGGGTCCTCCTACGAGCAGTACTTC.

The chain combines TRBV2 with TRBJ2-7, with TRBD2 matching over 7 bases. Germline V gene lookup returns CDR1 SNHLY and CDR2 FYNNEI. The CDR3 extends over 14 amino acids. The trim removed 3 bases at V and 3 bases at J, leaving 5 bases unmatched. Here the CDR3 reads CASSDLAVNYEQYF. In DNA, the CDR3 is TGTGCCAGCAGTGACCTAGCGGTTAACTACGAGCAGTACTTC.